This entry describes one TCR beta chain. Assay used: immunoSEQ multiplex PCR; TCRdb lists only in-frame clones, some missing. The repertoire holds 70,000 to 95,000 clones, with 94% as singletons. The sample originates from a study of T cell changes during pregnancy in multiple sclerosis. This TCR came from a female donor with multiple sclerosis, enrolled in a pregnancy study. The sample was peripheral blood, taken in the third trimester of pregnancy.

For the CDR3, the DNA is TGTGCCAGCAGCACTCGGACAGGGGGGGGCTACACCTTC. This translates into CASSTRTGGGYTF. V usage is TRBV21-1 and J usage is TRBJ1-2; the table's D call, TRBD1, has no DNA check behind it. TRBV21-1 is an annotated pseudogene. The CDR3 is 13 residues long.